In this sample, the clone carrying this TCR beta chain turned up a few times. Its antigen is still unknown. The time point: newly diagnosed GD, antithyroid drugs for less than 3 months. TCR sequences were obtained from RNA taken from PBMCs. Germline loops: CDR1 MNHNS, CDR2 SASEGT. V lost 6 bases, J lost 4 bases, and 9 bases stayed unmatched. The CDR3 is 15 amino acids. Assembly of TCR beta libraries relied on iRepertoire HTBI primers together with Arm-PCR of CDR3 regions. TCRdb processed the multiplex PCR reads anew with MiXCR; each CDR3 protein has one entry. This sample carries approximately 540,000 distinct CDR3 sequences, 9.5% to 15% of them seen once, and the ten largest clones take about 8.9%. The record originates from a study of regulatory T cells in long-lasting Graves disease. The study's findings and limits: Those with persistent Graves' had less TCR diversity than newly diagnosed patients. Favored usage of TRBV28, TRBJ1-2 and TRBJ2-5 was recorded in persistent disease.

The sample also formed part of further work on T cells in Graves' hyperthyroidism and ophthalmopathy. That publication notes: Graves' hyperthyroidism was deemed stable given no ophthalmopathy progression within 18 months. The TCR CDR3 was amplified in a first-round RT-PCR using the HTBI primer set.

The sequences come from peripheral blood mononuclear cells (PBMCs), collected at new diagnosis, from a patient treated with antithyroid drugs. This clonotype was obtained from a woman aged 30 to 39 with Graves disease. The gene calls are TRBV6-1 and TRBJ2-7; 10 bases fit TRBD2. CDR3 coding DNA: TGTGCCAGCAGCTGGCGGACTAGCGGACTATACGAGCAGTACTTC. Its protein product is CASSWRTSGLYEQYF.